Below are 7 T cell receptor beta chains sequenced from a single sample in a study of T cell changes during pregnancy in multiple sclerosis. TCRdb's table, derived via immunoSEQ multiplex PCR, lists solely in-frame clones and lacks some. The table includes fewer than 90,000 clones, just under 95% detected once. The sequencing used peripheral blood, collected in the third trimester of pregnancy. The receptors come from a female donor with multiple sclerosis, enrolled in a pregnancy study.

The chain recombines TRBV30 with TRBJ1-1, with a weak D call TRBD1 (6 bases). Germline assignment: CDR1 GTSNPN and CDR2 SVGIG (reference sequence). The CDR3 loop spans 14 amino acids. V gave up 4 bases and J gave up 0 bases, with 12 bases separating them. CDR3 region: CAWNQGFMNTEAFF. CDR3 coding DNA: TGTGCCTGGAATCAGGGGTTCATGAACACTGAAGCTTTCTTT. The full variable domain, in which reference TRBV30 and TRBJ1-1 provide the parts outside the CDR3, is SQTIHQWPATLVQPVGSPLSLECTVEGTSNPNLYWYRQAAGRGLQLLFYSVGIGQISSEVPQNLSASRPQDRQFILSSKKLLLSDSGFYLCAWNQGFMNTEAFFGQGTRLTVV.

Of note for this clone: A junction end diverges from the germline sequence, so it may reflect a read error. The chain couples TRBV7-3 to TRBJ2-7; TRBD2 matches at 10 bases. The CDR3 is 16 residues long. Germline CDR1 reads SGHTA; CDR2 reads FQGTGA. The CDR3 spells CASSLTPSGSTYEQCF. The CDR3 DNA sequence: TGTGCCAGCAGCTTAACGCCTAGCGGGAGTACGTACGAGCAGTGCTTC.

This chain links TRBV7-3 with TRBJ1-5; no clear D gene. There are 15 residues in the CDR3. The V gene's germline CDR1 is SGHTA and CDR2 FQGTGA. Trimming shortened V by 4 bases and J by 0 bases, and 10 bases separated the two germline ends. The CDR3 reads CASSSVGSSNQPQHF. CDR3 bases: TGTGCCAGCAGCTCAGTGGGGAGTAGCAATCAGCCCCAGCATTTT.

The V gene is TRBV28, the J gene TRBJ1-5; 7 bases agree with TRBD1. V dropped 10 bases and J dropped 6; count of bases not matched to a gene: 9. Germline values: CDR1 MDHEN, CDR2 SYDVKM. The CDR3 runs to 13 residues. CDR3 bases: TGTGCCATCACGACAGGGTCAGTTCAGCCCCAGCATTTT. Translating it yields CAITTGSVQPQHF.

Here the CDR3 reads CASSLGNRGPIQGYTF. The CDR3, as DNA: TGTGCCAGCAGCTTAGGTAATCGCGGCCCCATCCAGGGCTACACCTTC. The V call is TRBV7-3, the J call TRBJ1-2, with D hard to call. CDR1 SGHTA and CDR2 FQGTGA come from the germline V gene. V was shortened by 2 bases and J by 8 bases, with 21 bases between the two germline ends. This CDR3 has 16 amino acids.

The chain joins TRBV28 to TRBJ2-7; D gene uncertain. The CDR3 totals 13 residues. Trimming took off 3 bases at V and 3 bases at J, with 9 bases between the two ends. Germline CDR1 is MDHEN and CDR2 is SYDVKM. The CDR3 DNA reads as TGTGCCAGCAGTTTGGTAGCAGACTACGAGCAGTACTTC. Protein: CASSLVADYEQYF.

V and J are TRBV19 and TRBJ2-3, with D possibly TRBD2 on 5 matching bases. V was clipped by 0 bases and J by 0 bases, with 7 bases between them. CDR3 size: 15 residues. CDR1 and CDR2 from the germline V gene are LNHDA and SQIVND (reference sequence). The CDR3 DNA follows: TGTGCCAGTAGTATAGACGGGGAGAGCACAGATACGCAGTATTTT. Its protein is CASSIDGESTDTQYF.